The 3 T cell receptor beta chains below come from one sample, sequenced in a study of graft-versus-host responses after intestinal transplantation. Once graft tissue had been processed, intraepithelial and lamina propria lymphocytes were released. The assay was immunoSEQ multiplex PCR, and TCRdb's table has in-frame clones only and misses some. The table lists about 15,000 clones, under 70% of them singletons, with around 10% in the top ten. The material was ileum tissue, obtained less than 700 days after intestinal transplantation. All receptors come from a human patient who received an intestinal transplant, so some T cells may come from the graft donor.

The V call is TRBV7-6, the J call TRBJ2-3, with 7 bases identical to TRBD1. This CDR3 has 15 amino acids. The trim removed 2 bases at V and 2 bases at J, leaving 4 bases unmatched. The germline CDR1 and CDR2 sequences are SGHVS and FNYEAQ. The DNA for the CDR3 is TGTGCCAGCAGCTTATTGGGGACAGTCACAGATACGCAGTATTTT. As protein: CASSLLGTVTDTQYF.

The rearrangement joins TRBV4-1 to TRBJ2-1; 10 positions match TRBD2. The CDR3 extends over 15 amino acids. The V gene's germline CDR1 is MGHRA and CDR2 YSYEKL. J lost 8 bases, V lost 2 bases, and 6 bases had no gene match. For the CDR3, the DNA is TGCGCCAGCAGCCAAATTAGCGGGGGGAGGTATGAGCAGTTCTTC. Its protein product is CASSQISGGRYEQFF.

This chain links TRBV5-4 with TRBJ2-7; TRBD2 might be the D (5 bases). Germline V gene data show CDR1 as SGHNT and CDR2 as YYREEE (reference sequence). The CDR3 covers 13 residues. V lost 1 base, J lost 6 bases, and 11 bases lay in between. For the CDR3, the DNA is TGTGCCAGCAGCTTGTCCCTAGCAGGCGAGCAGTACTTC. Protein: CASSLSLAGEQYF.